The 27 T cell receptor beta chains below all came from one sample that was sequenced in a study of beta chain features in type 1 diabetes. Findings and caveats of the study: Shortening that was moderate but significant affected the TCRB CDR3s of Type 1 diabetes patients in all four CD4+ subsets.

TCRB transcripts that were expressed got sequenced, as all of the isolated RNA had been reverse transcribed. The table came from immunoSEQ multiplex PCR; TCRdb's copy has only in-frame clones and leaves some out. The repertoire has 150,000 to 200,000 clones, roughly 9% of them found once; the top ten carry 0.65% to 0.9%. No cognate antigen is known for these TCRs. Sequencing used central memory CD4+ T cells from blood. All receptors derive from a woman aged 25 to 39 with type 1 diabetes.

V gene TRBV28 combines with J gene TRBJ1-3, with no clear D. Per the germline V gene, CDR1 is MDHEN and CDR2 is SYDVKM. The V and J ends lost 4 bases and 5 bases respectively, with 6 bases between them. This CDR3 contains 12 residues. CDR3 sequence: CASSSERNTIYF. The CDR3 bases are TGTGCCAGCAGTTCGGAGAGAAACACCATATATTTT.

This chain links TRBV5-1 with TRBJ2-2; D not resolved. Germline V CDR1 and CDR2: SGHRS, YFSETQ. The CDR3 loop spans 16 amino acids. Trimming left V 4 bases short and J 1 base short, with 14 bases between. The CDR3 is CASSLTGSMNTGELFF. CDR3 bases: TGCGCCAGCAGCCTAACCGGGTCCATGAACACCGGGGAGCTGTTTTTT.

A few counts support this clone. The chain combines TRBV6-1 with TRBJ1-1, with TRBD1 as a possible D gene (6 bases). This CDR3 comprises 15 residues. Deletions cut 8 bases from V and 4 bases from J, with 20 bases between. Germline-derived CDR1 and CDR2 are MNHNS and SASEGT. The CDR3 DNA sequence: TGTGCCAGCGGGGAAAAACAGGGTGTAGGCACTGAAGCTTTCTTT. It translates to CASGEKQGVGTEAFF.

There are a few counts of this clone. J is TRBJ1-1 and V is TRBV19, with a weak D call TRBD1 (6 bases). The CDR3 consists of 14 residues. Trimming stripped 4 bases from V and 0 bases from J, with 9 bases between. The germline V gene encodes CDR1 LNHDA and CDR2 SQIVND (reference sequence). DNA for the CDR3: TGTGCCAGTAGTAGGGAGGGGGTGAACACTGAAGCTTTCTTT. This gives the protein CASSREGVNTEAFF.

This clone has a count of ten or more. This chain uses TRBV25-1 with TRBJ2-5; D possibly corresponds to TRBD1 (5 bases). Germline V gives CDR1 MGHDK, CDR2 SYGVNS. This CDR3 comprises 11 residues. V lost 4 bases and J 6 bases, leaving 6 bases between the germline ends. DNA for the CDR3: TGTGCCAGCAGTGCAGGGAAGACCCAGTACTTC. It encodes CASSAGKTQYF.

This clone has only a few counts. V usage is TRBV6-6 and J usage is TRBJ2-3; 7 bases map to TRBD1. After removal of 4 bases from V and 3 bases from J, the junction contained 4 bases not matched to a gene. The CDR3 is 14 amino acids. Germline-derived CDR1 and CDR2 are MNHNY and SVGAGI (reference sequence). In nucleotides, the CDR3 is TGTGCCAGCAGTTGGGACAGCAAAACAGATACGCAGTATTTT. Amino acids: CASSWDSKTDTQYF.

This clone was observed a handful of times. V gene TRBV7-9 combines with J gene TRBJ2-5, with 7 bases that match TRBD2. This CDR3 has 17 amino acids. Germline CDR1 reads SEHNR; CDR2 reads FQNEAQ (reference sequence). With 0 bases clipped from V and 1 base from J, the junction kept 8 bases outside the gene matches. For the CDR3, the DNA is TGTGCCAGCAGCTTAGCGCGTCTAGCGGAACGCCAAGAGACCCAGTACTTC. It translates to CASSLARLAERQETQYF.

This clone was detected only a few times. The chain has TRBV7-9 and TRBJ1-4, with D possibly matching TRBD1 (5 bases). Germline V gene sequence: CDR1 SEHNR, CDR2 FQNEAQ (reference sequence). The CDR3 contains 16 residues. Trimming cost V 2 bases and J 4 bases, with 14 bases left between them. Here the CDR3 reads CASSLRGARLNEKLFF. For the CDR3, the DNA is TGTGCCAGCAGCTTAAGGGGTGCCAGACTTAATGAAAAACTGTTTTTT.

J is TRBJ2-1 and V is TRBV27; maybe TRBD2 (5 bases). The germline gives CDR1 MNHEY, CDR2 SMNVEV (reference sequence). Trimming took 5 bases from V and 7 from J, leaving 15 bases between them. This CDR3 is 14 amino acids long. CDR3 bases: TGTGCCAGCAGTCTGGACTTATATCGTAATGAGCAGTTCTTC. Amino acid sequence: CASSLDLYRNEQFF.

This clone was detected a few times. The gene calls are TRBV5-1 and TRBJ2-7, with 7 nucleotides matching TRBD1. Germline V lookup: CDR1 SGHRS, CDR2 YFSETQ. The CDR3 spans 16 residues. V dropped 4 bases and J dropped 2; count of bases not matched to a gene: 12. The CDR3 coding sequence is TGCGCCAGCAGCCTAATAACAGGGGTCGCAACCTACGAGCAGTACTTC. Amino acids: CASSLITGVATYEQYF.

The V gene is TRBV7-9, the J gene TRBJ1-5; 7 bases agree with TRBD1. Germline-derived CDR1 and CDR2 are SEHNR and FQNEAQ (reference sequence). The V and J ends lost 1 base and 6 bases, in that order; junction bases with no gene match: 6. The CDR3 covers 15 residues. CDR3: CASSLGQGFGQPQHF. CDR3 nucleotide sequence: TGTGCCAGCAGCTTAGGACAGGGCTTCGGTCAGCCCCAGCATTTT.

This chain links TRBV5-1 with TRBJ2-5; TRBD1 matches 11 bases. The CDR3 consists of 14 residues. Germline V gene lookup returns CDR1 SGHRS and CDR2 YFSETQ. Trimming took 3 bases from V and 4 from J; bases not matched to a gene: 2. The DNA of the CDR3 is TGCGCCAGCAGCTCCGGGACAGGGGGAGAGACCCAGTACTTC. Its protein is CASSSGTGGETQYF.

On this clone: This sample includes further DNA sequences coding for the same CDR3. The rearrangement links TRBV4-1 to TRBJ1-3; D gene ambiguous. CDR3 length: 14 amino acids. Germline V gene sequence: CDR1 MGHRA, CDR2 YSYEKL. Trimming removed 3 bases at V and 0 bases at J, with 6 bases between. CDR3 loop: CASSQGHSGNTIYF. In DNA form, the CDR3 reads TGCGCCAGCAGCCAGGGCCACTCTGGAAACACCATATATTTT.

This clone was counted many times. The rearrangement joins TRBV28 to TRBJ2-1; possible D gene TRBD1, 5 bases. CDR1 MDHEN and CDR2 SYDVKM come from the germline V gene. V lost 10 bases and J lost 11, with 18 bases in between. The CDR3 extends over 12 amino acids. CDR3 sequence reads: CATTAQGIQQFF. The CDR3 DNA reads TGTGCCACCACGGCGCAGGGAATTCAGCAGTTCTTC.

J is TRBJ2-2 and V is TRBV11-3, with D possibly matching TRBD2 (5 bases). V lost 6 bases and J lost 2, with 10 bases in between. CDR3 length equals 14 residues. Germline CDR1 SGHNT, CDR2 YENEEA. The CDR3 sequence is CASRLDLNTGELFF. The CDR3 nucleotides are TGTGCCAGCAGACTGGACTTAAACACCGGGGAGCTGTTTTTT.

Turning to this clone: Other DNA sequences of this sample code for an identical CDR3. The rearrangement links TRBV5-1 to TRBJ2-1; 10 bases agree with TRBD1. Trimming removed 4 bases from V and 4 bases from J; junction bases left unmatched: 2. The CDR3 extends over 14 amino acids. Germline V gene data show CDR1 as SGHRS and CDR2 as YFSETQ. CDR3: CASSTGQGYNEQFF. DNA for the CDR3: TGCGCCAGCAGCACGGGACAGGGGTACAATGAGCAGTTCTTC. The full variable domain, its missing parts supplied by reference TRBV5-1 and TRBJ2-1, is KAGVTQTPRYLIKTRGQQVTLSCSPISGHRSVSWYQQTPGQGLQFLFEYFSETQRNKGNFPGRFSGRQFSNSRSEMNVSTLELGDSALYLCASSTGQGYNEQFFGPGTRLTVL.

A few counts support this clone. The gene calls are TRBV9 and TRBJ1-2, with 9 positions matching TRBD1. The germline CDR1 and CDR2 sequences are SGDLS and YYNGEE. The CDR3 is made up of 14 amino acids. Trimming took 2 bases from V and 4 from J; bases not matched to a gene: 3. CDR3 sequence (DNA): TGTGCCAGCAGCGTTACAGGGGGCGGCTATGGCTACACCTTC. It is translated as CASSVTGGGYGYTF.

This clone was observed a handful of times. The chain couples TRBV30 to TRBJ2-5; D possibly corresponds to TRBD2 (6 bases). Deletions cut 4 bases from V and 4 bases from J, with 19 bases between. The germline V gene has CDR1 GTSNPN and CDR2 SVGIG (reference sequence). The CDR3 has 15 residues. The CDR3 coding sequence is TGTGCCTGGAACCGGGGCGGGACGGGTCCAGAGACCCAGTACTTC. Encoded protein: CAWNRGGTGPETQYF.

The chain uses TRBV29-1 and TRBJ2-7; tentatively, D is TRBD1 (7 bases). There are 15 residues in the CDR3. V gave up 3 bases and J gave up 4 bases, with 19 bases separating them. In germline, CDR1 is SQVTM, CDR2 ANQGSEA. CDR3 nucleotides: TGCAGCGTTGATCGACAGGGCTTAGGGAGGTACGAGCAGTACTTC. Translation: CSVDRQGLGRYEQYF.

V usage is TRBV5-6 and J usage is TRBJ2-1; D may be TRBD1 (5 bases). Trimming removed 2 bases at V and 5 bases at J, with 8 bases between. Germline V gives CDR1 SGHDT, CDR2 YYEEEE. This CDR3 is 13 amino acids long. The CDR3 DNA reads TGTGCCAGCAGCTTAGTAGGGGACAATGAGCAGTTCTTC. Residues: CASSLVGDNEQFF.

A few counts support this clone. The rearrangement links TRBV7-9 to TRBJ2-7, with 10 bases fitting TRBD2. The germline CDR1 and CDR2 sequences are SEHNR and FQNEAQ (reference sequence). The junction had 9 bases not matched to a gene; V was cut back by 3 bases and J by 4 bases. There are 16 residues in the CDR3. In DNA, the CDR3 is TGTGCCAGCAGCTTGTCGAGCCCAGCGGGAGGGTACGAGCAGTACTTC. Translated, it gives CASSLSSPAGGYEQYF.

This clone was observed a few times. The chain links TRBV9 to TRBJ2-1; 8 bases align to TRBD2. With 0 bases clipped from V and 7 bases from J, the junction kept 3 bases outside the gene matches. Germline V gene lookup returns CDR1 SGDLS and CDR2 YYNGEE. This CDR3 is 14 amino acids long. The CDR3 sequence: CASSVEAGVNEQFF. The DNA of the CDR3 is TGTGCCAGCAGCGTAGAAGCGGGAGTTAATGAGCAGTTCTTC. Looking up the rest from reference TRBV9 and TRBJ2-1 gives the full variable domain: DSGVTQTPKHLITATGQRVTLRCSPRSGDLSVYWYQQSLDQGLQFLIQYYNGEERAKGNILERFSAQQFPDLHSELNLSSLELGDSALYFCASSVEAGVNEQFFGPGTRLTVL.

The chain links TRBV7-9 to TRBJ2-1, with a possible D match to TRBD1 (6 bases). CDR1 and CDR2 from the germline V gene are SEHNR and FQNEAQ (reference sequence). This CDR3 spans 13 amino acids. The V and J ends lost 5 bases and 10 bases respectively, with 15 bases between them. CDR3 region: CASSPQGIGEQFF. The CDR3, as DNA: TGTGCCAGCAGCCCACAGGGAATAGGGGAGCAGTTCTTC.

This clone occurred many times. The J gene is TRBJ2-5, the V gene TRBV29-1; D not resolved. The germline CDR1 and CDR2 sequences are SQVTM and ANQGSEA. The V end was cut by 3 bases, the J end by 2 bases, with 7 bases between. This CDR3 contains 12 residues. Here the CDR3 DNA reads TGCAGCGTTGATCCCAGTCAAGAGACCCAGTACTTC. Protein: CSVDPSQETQYF.

The table lists this clone with a few counts. The gene calls are TRBV28 and TRBJ2-6, with TRBD1 as a possible D gene (5 bases). The CDR3 is made up of 15 amino acids. The germline gives CDR1 MDHEN, CDR2 SYDVKM. Between the trimmed V and J ends, which lost 10 bases and 3 bases, there was a span of 16 bases. The DNA for the CDR3 is TGTGCCACCATCCCTACAGGCGGTGGGGCCAACGTCCTGACTTTC. Amino acid sequence: CATIPTGGGANVLTF.

This clone was picked up many times. Distinct nucleotide sequences in the sample also encode this CDR3. The chain has TRBV18 and TRBJ2-5; 13 positions agree with TRBD2. With V trimmed by 3 bases and J by 5 bases, 0 bases remained unmatched. Germline CDR1 is KGHSH and CDR2 is LQKENI. The CDR3 totals 14 residues. CDR3 sequence reads: CASSPGLAGETQYF. The CDR3 DNA reads TGTGCCAGCTCACCGGGACTAGCGGGGGAGACCCAGTACTTC.

The chain links TRBV7-8 to TRBJ2-7; D perhaps matches TRBD2 (6 bases). This CDR3 has 15 amino acids. Germline V gene data show CDR1 as SGHVS and CDR2 as FQNEAQ. Trimming stripped 0 bases from V and 3 bases from J, with 12 bases between. CDR3 sequence reads: CASSLAGGDLYEQYF. Here the CDR3 DNA reads TGTGCCAGCAGCTTAGCGGGCGGGGACCTCTACGAGCAGTACTTC.